The 22 T cell receptor beta chains below come from one sample, sequenced in a study of OX40 agonist ivuxolimab in advanced cancers. Measured with immunoSEQ multiplex PCR; TCRdb has only the in-frame clones, and not every one. Of tens of thousands of clones listed, about 88% were seen once; the top ten hold 40% to 55%. The sample here was CD4+ or CD8+ T cells sorted from blood, taken in a trial of the OX40 agonist ivuxolimab. All receptors derive from an adult with an advanced solid tumor such as melanoma, head and neck, liver or kidney cancer.

This chain connects TRBV15 to TRBJ1-2; 10 nucleotides agree with TRBD1. The CDR3 spans 15 residues. Per germline, CDR1 LNHNV and CDR2 YYDKDF (reference sequence). After removal of 4 bases from V and 6 bases from J, the junction contained 8 bases not matched to a gene. DNA for the CDR3: TGTGCCACCAGCACGATTGACAGGGGGCCGGATGGCTACACCTTC. Translating it yields CATSTIDRGPDGYTF.

The genes are TRBV19 and TRBJ1-6, with D hard to call. Trimming removed 7 bases at V and 4 bases at J, with 14 bases between. The germline V gene has CDR1 LNHDA and CDR2 SQIVND (reference sequence). CDR3 size: 15 residues. This chain's CDR3 is CASTIDGIYNSPLHF. The CDR3 DNA reads TGTGCCAGTACCATCGATGGCATTTATAATTCACCCCTCCACTTT.

This clone has a single count. The chain couples TRBV28 to TRBJ2-7; D tentatively fits TRBD1 or TRBD2 (6 bases each). CDR1 and CDR2 (germline): MDHEN, SYDVKM. This CDR3 has 14 residues. Trimming cost V 2 bases and J 4 bases, with 12 bases left between them. This CDR3 is CASSLKRGRYEQYF. The CDR3 DNA follows: TGTGCCAGCAGTTTAAAGAGGGGGAGGTACGAGCAGTACTTC.

This chain connects TRBV28 to TRBJ1-6; D gene unclear. The CDR3 loop spans 18 amino acids. In germline, CDR1 is MDHEN, CDR2 SYDVKM. Trimming shortened V by 5 bases and J by 1 base, and 18 bases separated the two germline ends. The CDR3 DNA is TGTGCCAGCAGTCAGCGTACCCTGATGGGGTCCTATAATTCACCCCTCCACTTT. Its protein product is CASSQRTLMGSYNSPLHF.

V usage is TRBV28 and J usage is TRBJ2-3, with D tentatively TRBD2 (5 bases). From germline, CDR1 is MDHEN and CDR2 SYDVKM. The CDR3 covers 13 residues. With 10 bases removed from V and 2 bases from J, the gap between germline ends came to 13 bases. CDR3 bases: TGTGCCACCGGTAGCGACCTCACAGATACGCAGTATTTT. This translates into CATGSDLTDTQYF.

The chain combines TRBV14 with TRBJ2-5, with a possible D match to TRBD1 (6 bases). Trimming left V 6 bases short and J 2 bases short, with 16 bases between. Per germline, CDR1 SGHDN and CDR2 FVKESK. This CDR3 spans 15 amino acids. DNA for the CDR3: TGTGCCAGCAGACCATACCGGGACACACAAGAGACCCAGTACTTC. As protein: CASRPYRDTQETQYF.

The chain links TRBV9 to TRBJ2-2; 8 positions match TRBD1. Germline CDR1 reads SGDLS; CDR2 reads YYNGEE. This CDR3 has 17 residues. J was trimmed by 4 bases and V by 1 base; bases with no gene match: 9. The CDR3 sequence: CASSVHRGIPTTGELFF. DNA of the CDR3: TGTGCCAGCAGCGTACACAGGGGGATTCCGACCACCGGGGAGCTGTTTTTT.

The chain carries TRBV7-9 and TRBJ1-2; perhaps TRBD1 as D (6 bases). This CDR3 comprises 12 residues. Trimming stripped 4 bases from V and 8 bases from J, with 11 bases between. Germline V lookup: CDR1 SEHNR, CDR2 FQNEAQ (reference sequence). CDR3 in amino acids: CASSSGGAGYTF. The DNA for the CDR3 is TGTGCCAGCAGCTCGGGGGGCGCCGGCTACACCTTC.

CDR3 residues: CASSQDDSRDYEQYF. The CDR3 coding sequence is TGCGCCAGCAGCCAAGACGACAGCAGGGATTACGAGCAGTACTTC. The rearrangement uses TRBV4-1 and TRBJ2-7; a weak D match, TRBD1 (5 bases). The CDR3 runs 15 residues. The germline V gene has CDR1 MGHRA and CDR2 YSYEKL. Trimming removed 0 bases from V and 4 bases from J, with 13 bases in between.

This chain uses TRBV27 with TRBJ1-2; D might be TRBD1 (5 bases). This CDR3 comprises 11 residues. The V and J ends lost 4 bases and 10 bases respectively, with 10 bases between them. Germline-derived CDR1 and CDR2 are MNHEY and SMNVEV (reference sequence). The CDR3 DNA reads TGTGCCAGCAGTTACCGGGACCACTACACCTTC. Translating it yields CASSYRDHYTF.

The V and J genes are TRBV27 and TRBJ2-7; D not certain. V lost 3 bases to trimming and J lost 0 bases, with 12 bases between them. Germline lookup yields CDR1 MNHEY and CDR2 SMNVEV (reference sequence). CDR3 length: 15 residues. The CDR3 is CASSLTGWSSYEQYF. The CDR3, as DNA: TGTGCCAGCAGTTTGACCGGGTGGAGCTCCTACGAGCAGTACTTC.

This sequence joins TRBV7-9 and TRBJ2-7, with D possibly TRBD1 on 5 matching bases. CDR3 length: 16 residues. Looked up from germline, CDR1 is SEHNR and CDR2 is FQNEAQ (reference sequence). Deletions cut 0 bases from V and 1 base from J, with 13 bases between. CDR3 nucleotide sequence: TGTGCCAGCAGCTTAGCCCCAGGGATGAAGTCCTACGAGCAGTACTTC. This translates into CASSLAPGMKSYEQYF.

V gene TRBV9 combines with J gene TRBJ1-1; D call uncertain. Between the trimmed V and J ends, which lost 4 bases and 2 bases, there was a span of 12 bases. The CDR3 consists of 14 residues. Germline V CDR1 and CDR2: SGDLS, YYNGEE. The CDR3 DNA is TGTGCCAGCAGCTTCGGTTTTAGTAACACTGAAGCTTTCTTT. It specifies CASSFGFSNTEAFF.

In its sample, this clone was seen a few times. Relative to the germline gene, one junction end is altered; a read error may explain this. The V call is TRBV28, the J call TRBJ2-7, with a possible D match to TRBD1 (6 bases). Per the germline V gene, CDR1 is MDHEN and CDR2 is SYDVKM. This CDR3 is 16 amino acids long. The CDR3, as DNA: TGTGCCAGCAGTTCCCCGGTACAGGGAGTCTCCGACGAGCAGTACTTC. It is translated as CASSSPVQGVSDEQYF. Using reference TRBV28 and TRBJ2-7 for the parts outside the CDR3, the full variable domain is DVKVTQSSRYLVKRTGEKVFLECVQDMDHENMFWYRQDPGLGLRLIYFSYDVKMKEKGDIPEGYSVSREKKERFSLILESASTNQTSMYLCASSSPVQGVSDEQYFGPGTRLTVT.

The chain links TRBV2 to TRBJ2-7, with D unresolved. This CDR3 is 10 amino acids long. V lost 5 bases to trimming and J lost 3 bases, with 2 bases between them. Germline lookup yields CDR1 SNHLY and CDR2 FYNNEI. The CDR3 DNA follows: TGTGCCAGCAGTTACTACGAGCAGTACTTC. It codes for CASSYYEQYF.

The gene calls are TRBV9 and TRBJ2-7; no firm D call. V was clipped by 1 base and J by 2 bases, with 10 bases between them. This CDR3 contains 14 residues. Looked up from germline, CDR1 is SGDLS and CDR2 is YYNGEE. The CDR3 DNA sequence: TGTGCCAGCAGCGTATTAGGTACTCCCTACGAGCAGTACTTC. Translation: CASSVLGTPYEQYF.

The chain is built from TRBV6-1 and TRBJ1-4; D possibly corresponds to TRBD1 (5 bases). This CDR3 has 15 residues. From germline, CDR1 is MNHNS and CDR2 SASEGT. Trimming shortened V by 7 bases and J by 4 bases, and 16 bases separated the two germline ends. The CDR3 bases are TGTGCCAGCATTCTTGAGGGGCAGGGTAATGAAAAACTGTTTTTT. This gives the protein CASILEGQGNEKLFF.

This clone was picked up one time. The V and J genes are TRBV5-5 and TRBJ2-7; D call uncertain. CDR1 is SGHKS and CDR2 is YYEKEE in the germline V gene (reference sequence). The CDR3 has 14 amino acids. V lost 2 bases, J lost 3 bases, and 12 bases lay in between. The CDR3 loop is CASSFDLGFYEQYF. The CDR3 DNA sequence: TGTGCCAGCAGCTTTGATTTGGGGTTCTACGAGCAGTACTTC. Together with reference TRBV5-5 and TRBJ2-7, the CDR3 gives the full variable domain: DAGVTQSPTHLIKTRGQQVTLRCSPISGHKSVSWYQQVLGQGPQFIFQYYEKEERGRGNFPDRFSARQFPNYSSELNVNALLLGDSALYLCASSFDLGFYEQYFGPGTRLTVT.

The chain joins TRBV7-8 to TRBJ2-2, with unresolved D. This CDR3 has 14 residues. Per the germline V gene, CDR1 is SGHVS and CDR2 is FQNEAQ. Trimming cost V 3 bases and J 2 bases, with 7 bases left between them. In nucleotides, the CDR3 is TGTGCCAGCAGCTTCATAGACAACACCGGGGAGCTGTTTTTT. This gives the protein CASSFIDNTGELFF.

J is TRBJ2-7 and V is TRBV2, with D unclear. Germline V gives CDR1 SNHLY, CDR2 FYNNEI. This CDR3 comprises 12 residues. The V end was cut by 7 bases, the J end by 2 bases, with 9 bases between. CDR3 loop: CASMQDPYEQYF. The CDR3, as DNA: TGTGCCAGCATGCAGGACCCCTACGAGCAGTACTTC.

The V and J genes are TRBV5-4 and TRBJ1-1; D is ambiguous. Germline assignment: CDR1 SGHNT and CDR2 YYREEE (reference sequence). V gave up 2 bases and J gave up 2 bases, with 7 bases separating them. The CDR3 spans 13 residues. The CDR3 spells CASSLEFNTEAFF. In DNA form, the CDR3 reads TGTGCCAGCAGCTTAGAATTTAACACTGAAGCTTTCTTT.

The sample holds one count of this clone. The CDR3 sequence is CASSNKGQEEKLFF. Written as DNA, the CDR3 is TGTGCCAGCAGTAATAAGGGACAAGAAGAAAAACTGTTTTTT. V gene TRBV7-9 combines with J gene TRBJ1-4; tentative D call: TRBD1 (6 bases). Germline lookup yields CDR1 SEHNR and CDR2 FQNEAQ (reference sequence). This CDR3 has 14 amino acids. V lost 6 bases to trimming and J lost 8 bases, with 16 bases between them.